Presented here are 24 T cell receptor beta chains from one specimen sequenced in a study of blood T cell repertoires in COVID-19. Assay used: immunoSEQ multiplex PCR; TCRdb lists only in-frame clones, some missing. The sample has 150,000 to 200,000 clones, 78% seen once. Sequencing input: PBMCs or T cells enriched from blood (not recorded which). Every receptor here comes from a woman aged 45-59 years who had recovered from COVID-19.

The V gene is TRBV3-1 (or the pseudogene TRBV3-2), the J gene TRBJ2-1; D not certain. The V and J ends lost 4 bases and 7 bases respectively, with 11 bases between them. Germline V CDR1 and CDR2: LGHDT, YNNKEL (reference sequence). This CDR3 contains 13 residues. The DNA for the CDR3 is TGTGCCAGCAGCCCCCTGGAGAGAAATGAGCAGTTCTTC. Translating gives CASSPLERNEQFF.

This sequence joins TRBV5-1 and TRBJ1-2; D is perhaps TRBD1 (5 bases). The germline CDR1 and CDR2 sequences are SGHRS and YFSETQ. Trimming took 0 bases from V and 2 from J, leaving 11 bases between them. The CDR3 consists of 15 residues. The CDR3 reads CASSLEAGSNYGYTF. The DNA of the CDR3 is TGCGCCAGCAGCTTGGAAGCAGGGTCGAACTATGGCTACACCTTC.

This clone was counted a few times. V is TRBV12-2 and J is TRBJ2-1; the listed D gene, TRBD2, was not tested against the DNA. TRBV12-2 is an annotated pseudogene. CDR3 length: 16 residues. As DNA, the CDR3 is TGTGCAAGTCGCAAAACTAGCGGGAGGGACAACAATGAGCAGTTCTTC. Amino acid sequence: CASRKTSGRDNNEQFF.

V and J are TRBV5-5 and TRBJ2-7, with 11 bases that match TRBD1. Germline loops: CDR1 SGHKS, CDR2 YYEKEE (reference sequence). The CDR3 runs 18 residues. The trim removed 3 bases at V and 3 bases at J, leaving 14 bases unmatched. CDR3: CASSWVPRDRGRFYEQYF. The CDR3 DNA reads TGTGCCAGCAGCTGGGTGCCTCGGGACAGGGGGAGATTCTACGAGCAGTACTTC.

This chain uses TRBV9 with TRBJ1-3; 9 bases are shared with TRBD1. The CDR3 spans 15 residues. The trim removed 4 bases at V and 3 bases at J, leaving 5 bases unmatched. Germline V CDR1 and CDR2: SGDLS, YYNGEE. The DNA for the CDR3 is TGTGCCAGCAGCCTATGGGACAGGGTTGGAAACACCATATATTTT. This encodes CASSLWDRVGNTIYF.

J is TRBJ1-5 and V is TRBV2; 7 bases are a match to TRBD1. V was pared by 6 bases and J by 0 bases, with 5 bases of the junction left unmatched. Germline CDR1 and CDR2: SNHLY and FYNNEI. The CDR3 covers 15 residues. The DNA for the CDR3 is TGTGCCAGCAGAGGCGGGACAGTTAGCAATCAGCCCCAGCATTTT. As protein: CASRGGTVSNQPQHF. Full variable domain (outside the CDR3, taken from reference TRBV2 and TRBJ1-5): EPEVTQTPSHQVTQMGQEVILRCVPISNHLYFYWYRQILGQKVEFLVSFYNNEISEKSEIFDDQFSVERPDGSNFTLKIRSTKLEDSAMYFCASRGGTVSNQPQHFGDGTRLSIL.

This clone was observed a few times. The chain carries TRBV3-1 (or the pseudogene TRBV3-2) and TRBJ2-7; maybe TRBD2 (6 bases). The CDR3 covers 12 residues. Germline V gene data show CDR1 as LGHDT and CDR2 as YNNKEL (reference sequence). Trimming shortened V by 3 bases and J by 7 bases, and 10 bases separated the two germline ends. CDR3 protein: CASSQSRGEQYF. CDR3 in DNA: TGTGCCAGCAGCCAGAGCCGGGGGGAGCAGTACTTC.

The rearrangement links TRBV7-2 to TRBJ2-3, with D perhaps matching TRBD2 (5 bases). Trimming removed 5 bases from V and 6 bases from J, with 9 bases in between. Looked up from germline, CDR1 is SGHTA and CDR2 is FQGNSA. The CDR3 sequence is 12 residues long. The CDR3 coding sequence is TGTGCCAGCAGCCCCTCGGGGGATACGCAGTATTTT. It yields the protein CASSPSGDTQYF.

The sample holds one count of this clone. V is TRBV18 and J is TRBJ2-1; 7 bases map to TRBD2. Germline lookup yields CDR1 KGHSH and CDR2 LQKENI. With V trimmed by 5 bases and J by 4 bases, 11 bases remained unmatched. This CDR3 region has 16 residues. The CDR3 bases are TGTGCCAGCTCAGTATTGGCCGCGGGAGAGTACAATGAGCAGTTCTTC. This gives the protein CASSVLAAGEYNEQFF.

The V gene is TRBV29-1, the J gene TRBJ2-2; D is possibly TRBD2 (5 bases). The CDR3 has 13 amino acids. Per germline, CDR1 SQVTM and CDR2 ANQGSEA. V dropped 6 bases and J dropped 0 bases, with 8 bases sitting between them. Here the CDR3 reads CSVGIPNTGELFF. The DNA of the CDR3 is TGCAGCGTCGGGATTCCGAACACCGGGGAGCTGTTTTTT.

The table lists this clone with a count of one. In DNA form, the CDR3 reads TGCGCCAGCAGGCAACAGGGCGGTAAGGGCAATCAGCCCCAGCATTTT. Encoded protein: CASRQQGGKGNQPQHF. The gene calls are TRBV4-1 and TRBJ1-5; perhaps TRBD1 as D (6 bases). The V end was cut by 6 bases, the J end by 2 bases, with 17 bases between. The germline V gene has CDR1 MGHRA and CDR2 YSYEKL. There are 16 residues in the CDR3.

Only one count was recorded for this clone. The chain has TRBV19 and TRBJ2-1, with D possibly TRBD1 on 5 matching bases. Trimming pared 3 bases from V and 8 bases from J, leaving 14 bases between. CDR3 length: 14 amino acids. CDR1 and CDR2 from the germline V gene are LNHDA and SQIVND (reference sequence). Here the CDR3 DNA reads TGTGCCAGTAGTATGCCAGGGTTAAGCTATGAGCAGTTCTTC. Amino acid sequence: CASSMPGLSYEQFF. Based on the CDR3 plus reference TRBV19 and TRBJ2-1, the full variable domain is DGGITQSPKYLFRKEGQNVTLSCEQNLNHDAMYWYRQDPGQGLRLIYYSQIVNDFQKGDIAEGYSVSREKKESFPLTVTSAQKNPTAFYLCASSMPGLSYEQFFGPGTRLTVL.

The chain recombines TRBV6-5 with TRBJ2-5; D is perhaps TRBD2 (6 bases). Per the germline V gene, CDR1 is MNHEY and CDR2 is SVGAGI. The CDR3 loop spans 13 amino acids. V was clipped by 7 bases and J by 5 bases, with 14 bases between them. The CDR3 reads CASTRDLTETQYF. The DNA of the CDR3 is TGTGCCAGCACCCGGGACTTGACCGAGACCCAGTACTTC.

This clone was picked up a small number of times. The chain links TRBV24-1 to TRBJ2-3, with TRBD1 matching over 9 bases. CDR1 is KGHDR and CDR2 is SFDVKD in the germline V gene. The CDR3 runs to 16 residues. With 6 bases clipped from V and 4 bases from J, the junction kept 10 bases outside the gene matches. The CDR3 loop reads CATSPGRDRDPDTQYF. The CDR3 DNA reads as TGTGCCACCAGTCCAGGCCGGGACAGGGACCCAGATACGCAGTATTTT.

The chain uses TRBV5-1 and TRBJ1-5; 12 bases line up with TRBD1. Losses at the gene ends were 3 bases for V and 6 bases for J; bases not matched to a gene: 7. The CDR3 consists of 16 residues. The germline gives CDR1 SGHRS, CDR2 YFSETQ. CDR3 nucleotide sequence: TGCGCCAGCAGCTATGGGACAGGGGGCAGGGGTCAGCCCCAGCATTTT. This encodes CASSYGTGGRGQPQHF.

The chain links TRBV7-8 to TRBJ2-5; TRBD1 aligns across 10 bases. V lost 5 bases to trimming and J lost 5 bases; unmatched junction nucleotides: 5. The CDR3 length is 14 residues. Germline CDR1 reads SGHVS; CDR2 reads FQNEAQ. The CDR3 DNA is TGTGCCAGCAGCCCTCGGACAGGGGGGGAGACCCAGTACTTC. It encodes CASSPRTGGETQYF.

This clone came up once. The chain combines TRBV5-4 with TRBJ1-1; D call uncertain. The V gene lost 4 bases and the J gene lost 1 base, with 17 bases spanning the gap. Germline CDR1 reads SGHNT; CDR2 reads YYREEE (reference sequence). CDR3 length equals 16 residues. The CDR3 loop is CASSKPPTGWNTEAFF. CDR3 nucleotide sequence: TGTGCCAGCAGCAAACCCCCCACCGGTTGGAACACTGAAGCTTTCTTT.

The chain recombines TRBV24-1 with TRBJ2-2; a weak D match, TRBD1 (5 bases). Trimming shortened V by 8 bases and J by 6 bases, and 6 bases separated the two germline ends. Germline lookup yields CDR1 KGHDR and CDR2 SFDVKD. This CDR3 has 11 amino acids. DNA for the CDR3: TGTGCCACCAAAGGGGCCGGGGAGCTGTTTTTT. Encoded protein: CATKGAGELFF.

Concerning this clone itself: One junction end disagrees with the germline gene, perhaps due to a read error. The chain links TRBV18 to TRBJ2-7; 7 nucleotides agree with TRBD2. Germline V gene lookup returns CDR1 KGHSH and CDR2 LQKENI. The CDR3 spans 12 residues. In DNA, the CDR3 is TGTGCCAGCTCATCACCAGCGGGGGAGCAGTACTTC. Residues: CASSSPAGEQYF. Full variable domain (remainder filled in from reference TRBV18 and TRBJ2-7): NAGVMQNPRHLVRRRGQEARLRCSPMKGHSHVYWYRQLPEEGLKFMVYLQKENIIDESGMPKERFSAEFPKEGPSILRIQQVVRGDSAAYFCASSSPAGEQYFGPGTRLTVT.

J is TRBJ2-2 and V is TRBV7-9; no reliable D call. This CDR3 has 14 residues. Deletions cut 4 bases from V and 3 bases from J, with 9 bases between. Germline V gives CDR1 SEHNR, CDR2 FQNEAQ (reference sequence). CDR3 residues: CASSSPADTGELFF. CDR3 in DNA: TGTGCCAGCAGCTCCCCTGCGGACACCGGGGAGCTGTTTTTT.

This CDR3 reads CASSILTSSASEQFF. DNA of the CDR3: TGTGCCAGTAGTATTTTGACTAGTAGCGCCAGTGAGCAGTTCTTC. The chain has TRBV19 and TRBJ2-1; D perhaps matches TRBD2 (6 bases). This CDR3 comprises 15 residues. The ends were cut back, 3 bases at V and 9 bases at J, with 18 bases in the middle. The germline CDR1 and CDR2 sequences are LNHDA and SQIVND (reference sequence). Full variable domain (rest looked up from reference TRBV19 and TRBJ2-1): DGGITQSPKYLFRKEGQNVTLSCEQNLNHDAMYWYRQDPGQGLRLIYYSQIVNDFQKGDIAEGYSVSREKKESFPLTVTSAQKNPTAFYLCASSILTSSASEQFFGPGTRLTVL.

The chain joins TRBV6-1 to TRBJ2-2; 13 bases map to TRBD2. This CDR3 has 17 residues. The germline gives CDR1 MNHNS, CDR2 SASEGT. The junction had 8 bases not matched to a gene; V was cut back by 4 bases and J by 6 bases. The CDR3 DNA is TGTGCCAGCAGTGTACTAGCGGGAGGGCCCCAGGCCGGGGAGCTGTTTTTT. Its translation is CASSVLAGGPQAGELFF.

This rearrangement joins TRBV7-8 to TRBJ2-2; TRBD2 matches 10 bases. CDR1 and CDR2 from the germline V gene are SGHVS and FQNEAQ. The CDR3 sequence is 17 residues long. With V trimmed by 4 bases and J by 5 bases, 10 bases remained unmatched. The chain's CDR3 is CASSSESSGRLTGELFF. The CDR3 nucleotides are TGTGCCAGCAGCTCTGAGTCTAGCGGGAGATTGACCGGGGAGCTGTTTTTT.

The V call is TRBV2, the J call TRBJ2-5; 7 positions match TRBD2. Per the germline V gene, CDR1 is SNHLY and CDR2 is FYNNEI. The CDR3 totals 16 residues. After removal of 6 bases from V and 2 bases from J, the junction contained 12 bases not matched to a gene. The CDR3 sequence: CASRAGVGLYQETQYF. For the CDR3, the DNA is TGTGCCAGCAGGGCGGGAGTCGGCCTATATCAAGAGACCCAGTACTTC. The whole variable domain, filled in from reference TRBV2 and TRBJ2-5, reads EPEVTQTPSHQVTQMGQEVILRCVPISNHLYFYWYRQILGQKVEFLVSFYNNEISEKSEIFDDQFSVERPDGSNFTLKIRSTKLEDSAMYFCASRAGVGLYQETQYFGPGTRLLVL.